A single sample gave rise to the 31 T cell receptor beta chains below, sequenced in a study of shared clonotypes between healthy human individuals. Profiled with immunoSEQ multiplex PCR; TCRdb holds only in-frame clones, not every one. This table holds about a million clones, less than 85% found once. Specimen: memory CD4+ T cells sorted from blood. The subset is: CD45RA-negative fraction. Source of these receptors: a man between 18 and 35 years old in good health.

In this sample, this clone turned up once. V is TRBV29-1 and J is TRBJ2-2; 9 positions agree with TRBD2. The CDR3 has 15 amino acids. From germline, CDR1 is SQVTM and CDR2 ANQGSEA. With V trimmed by 0 bases and J by 5 bases, 4 bases remained unmatched. As DNA, the CDR3 is TGCAGCGTTGAAGATCTAGCGGGAAAAACCGGGGAGCTGTTTTTT. This encodes CSVEDLAGKTGELFF.

The chain joins TRBV5-1 to TRBJ2-4; the match to TRBD1 covers 8 bases. The CDR3 runs 14 residues. Germline V gene sequence: CDR1 SGHRS, CDR2 YFSETQ. Unmatched junction bases numbered 5, after V lost 1 base and J lost 8 bases. CDR3 nucleotides: TGCGCCAGCAGCTTGATGCCAGGGGGCGACATTCAGTACTTC. Its protein product is CASSLMPGGDIQYF.

The V gene is TRBV6-5, the J gene TRBJ2-7; D remains ambiguous. Germline-derived CDR1 and CDR2 are MNHEY and SVGAGI. This CDR3 is built from 13 residues. Trimming removed 5 bases at V and 3 bases at J, with 11 bases between. The CDR3 DNA sequence: TGTGCCAGCAGTCAAAGCCCCGACTACGAGCAGTACTTC. This sequence encodes CASSQSPDYEQYF.

The gene calls are TRBV15 and TRBJ2-7, with 10 nucleotides matching TRBD2. The V and J ends lost 0 bases and 6 bases, in that order; junction bases with no gene match: 5. Germline CDR1 and CDR2: LNHNV and YYDKDF (reference sequence). The CDR3 totals 15 residues. For the CDR3, the DNA is TGTGCCACCAGCAGAGATCTAGCGGGGGATCGCGAGCAGTACTTC. Residues: CATSRDLAGDREQYF.

This chain's CDR3 is CASSRGTGPSAFF. The CDR3 bases are TGTGCCAGCTCACGCGGGACAGGTCCGTCTGCTTTCTTT. V usage is TRBV18 and J usage is TRBJ1-1, with 8 bases identical to TRBD1. The germline CDR1 and CDR2 sequences are KGHSH and LQKENI. After removal of 4 bases from V and 11 bases from J, the junction contained 9 bases not matched to a gene. This CDR3 has 13 residues.

The chain uses TRBV5-5 and TRBJ1-6, with TRBD1 as a possible D gene (5 bases). Germline V gene data show CDR1 as SGHKS and CDR2 as YYEKEE (reference sequence). Trimming shortened V by 4 bases and J by 8 bases, and 16 bases separated the two germline ends. The CDR3 covers 15 residues. The CDR3 sequence: CASSLDSTRYSPLHF. Here the CDR3 DNA reads TGTGCCAGCAGCCTCGACAGCACTAGGTATTCACCCCTCCACTTT.

The genes are TRBV4-3 and TRBJ1-2, with D perhaps TRBD1 (5 bases). Germline V gene data show CDR1 as LGHNA and CDR2 as YSLEER. CDR3 length: 16 amino acids. V was cut by 0 bases and J by 0 bases, with 11 bases left in between. The CDR3 DNA reads TGCGCCAGCAGCCAAGAGACAGCTGGAGCTAACTATGGCTACACCTTC. It encodes CASSQETAGANYGYTF.

J is TRBJ2-5 and V is TRBV25-1, with 8 nucleotides matching TRBD1. Per germline, CDR1 MGHDK and CDR2 SYGVNS. The CDR3 length is 16 residues. Germline trimming cut 6 bases from V and 5 bases from J; bases unmatched to any gene: 14. The CDR3 nucleotides read TGTGCCAGCAGAGGCCCAGGACAGGGTGTTTATGAGACCCAGTACTTC. It specifies CASRGPGQGVYETQYF. The variable domain in full, with the rest retrieved from reference TRBV25-1 and TRBJ2-5, is EADIYQTPRYLVIGTGKKITLECSQTMGHDKMYWYQQDPGMELHLIHYSYGVNSTEKGDLSSESTVSRIRTEHFPLTLESARPSHTSQYLCASRGPGQGVYETQYFGPGTRLLVL.

The chain couples TRBV5-1 to TRBJ1-3, with 7 nucleotides matching TRBD1. With V trimmed by 0 bases and J by 1 base, 4 bases remained unmatched. CDR3 length: 16 amino acids. CDR1 is SGHRS and CDR2 is YFSETQ in the germline V gene. CDR3 bases: TGCGCCAGCAGCTTGGGGACAGGCGGTTCTGGAAACACCATATATTTT. Protein sequence: CASSLGTGGSGNTIYF.

The rearrangement links TRBV7-9 to TRBJ1-4; D not resolved. This CDR3 is 14 amino acids long. Germline V CDR1 and CDR2: SEHNR, FQNEAQ (reference sequence). V was shortened by 1 base and J by 5 bases, with 8 bases between the two germline ends. The DNA for the CDR3 is TGTGCCAGCAGCTTAGAACAGTTAAATGAAAAACTGTTTTTT. This translates into CASSLEQLNEKLFF.

J is TRBJ2-5 and V is TRBV7-9; 8 positions agree with TRBD2. The V segment lost 5 bases and the J segment 5 bases; nucleotides outside the gene matches: 13. In germline, CDR1 is SEHNR, CDR2 FQNEAQ (reference sequence). The CDR3 runs to 16 residues. The CDR3 spells CASSPATLAGWETQYF. CDR3 coding DNA: TGTGCCAGCAGCCCCGCCACTTTAGCGGGATGGGAGACCCAGTACTTC.

The genes are TRBV5-1 and TRBJ1-1, with 11 bases fitting TRBD1. Germline loops: CDR1 SGHRS, CDR2 YFSETQ. The CDR3 contains 15 residues. Trimming removed 5 bases from V and 1 base from J; junction bases left unmatched: 4. CDR3 nucleotide sequence: TGCGCCAGCAGTGGACAGGGGGCAGCGAACACTGAAGCTTTCTTT. It is translated as CASSGQGAANTEAFF.

Turning to this clone: Other DNA sequences of this sample code for an identical CDR3. The V and J genes are TRBV4-1 and TRBJ1-2, with 7 bases that match TRBD1. The germline V gene encodes CDR1 MGHRA and CDR2 YSYEKL. The trim removed 1 base at V and 4 bases at J, leaving 0 bases unmatched. The CDR3 extends over 13 amino acids. The CDR3 sequence is CASSQGDSYGYTF. In nucleotides, the CDR3 is TGCGCCAGCAGCCAAGGGGACAGCTATGGCTACACCTTC.

V is TRBV19 and J is TRBJ1-1; 7 nucleotides agree with TRBD1. There are 14 residues in the CDR3. CDR1 and CDR2 from the germline V gene are LNHDA and SQIVND (reference sequence). V shed 7 bases and J 1 base; nucleotides not matched to a gene: 6. Written as DNA, the CDR3 is TGTGCCAGTACCCAACAGGGGTCGAACACTGAAGCTTTCTTT. It codes for CASTQQGSNTEAFF.

In regard to this clone: The same CDR3 arises from other DNA sequences in this sample as well. For the CDR3, the DNA is TGTGCCAGCAGCTTGGGCCAGGGGAACTCACCCCTCCACTTT. The encoded protein is CASSLGQGNSPLHF. The gene calls are TRBV5-6 and TRBJ1-6; possible D gene TRBD1, 6 bases. Trimming shortened V by 0 bases and J by 10 bases, and 11 bases separated the two germline ends. Germline V gene sequence: CDR1 SGHDT, CDR2 YYEEEE. The CDR3 sequence is 14 residues long.

Of note for this clone: Other nucleotide sequences in the sample specify the same CDR3. This chain links TRBV9 with TRBJ1-2; 9 bases are a match to TRBD1. Germline CDR1 reads SGDLS; CDR2 reads YYNGEE. The V gene end was trimmed by 0 bases and the J gene end by 7 bases; junction bases not matched to a gene: 7. The CDR3 totals 15 residues. The DNA for the CDR3 is TGTGCCAGCAGCGTAGCAACAGGGGGCCGAGGTGGCTACACCTTC. This codes for CASSVATGGRGGYTF.

This clone was counted a single time. This sequence joins TRBV6-6 and TRBJ2-7; D is possibly TRBD2 (5 bases). CDR3 length equals 14 residues. Deletions cut 6 bases from V and 2 bases from J, with 14 bases between. The germline V gene encodes CDR1 MNHNY and CDR2 SVGAGI (reference sequence). The CDR3, as DNA: TGTGCCAGCAGGGGCGCCGGGAAAGCCTACGAGCAGTACTTC. Translating gives CASRGAGKAYEQYF.

The chain is built from TRBV11-1 and TRBJ1-1; 8 nucleotides align to TRBD1. Germline CDR1 and CDR2: SGHAT and FQDESV (reference sequence). CDR3 length: 14 residues. V shed 2 bases and J 5 bases; nucleotides not matched to a gene: 4. CDR3 amino acids: CASSLQGAQTEAFF. CDR3 DNA sequence: TGTGCCAGCAGCTTACAGGGGGCACAGACTGAAGCTTTCTTT. Full variable domain (outside the CDR3, taken from reference TRBV11-1 and TRBJ1-1): EAEVAQSPRYKITEKSQAVAFWCDPISGHATLYWYRQILGQGPELLVQFQDESVVDDSQLPKDRFSAERLKGVDSTLKIQPAELGDSAMYLCASSLQGAQTEAFFGQGTRLTVV.

This clone was recorded many times. The chain employs TRBV18 and TRBJ2-1; 9 bases match TRBD1. Losses at the gene ends were 6 bases for V and 8 bases for J; bases not matched to a gene: 14. This CDR3 spans 16 amino acids. The V gene's germline CDR1 is KGHSH and CDR2 LQKENI. CDR3 in DNA: TGTGCCAGCTCCCCCATACCACCACGACAGGGGGATGAGCAGTTCTTC. Translating gives CASSPIPPRQGDEQFF.

The rearrangement uses TRBV5-1 and TRBJ1-1; D is unresolved. The CDR3 consists of 11 residues. Looked up from germline, CDR1 is SGHRS and CDR2 is YFSETQ. The V gene lost 0 bases and the J gene lost 7 bases, with 4 bases spanning the gap. Here the CDR3 reads CASSLGHEAFF. Written as DNA, the CDR3 is TGCGCCAGCAGCTTGGGCCATGAAGCTTTCTTT.

The rearrangement uses TRBV10-3 and TRBJ2-7; weak D call: TRBD2 (5 bases). The germline V gene encodes CDR1 ENHRY and CDR2 SYGVKD. The V end was cut by 2 bases, the J end by 6 bases, with 8 bases between. This CDR3 contains 12 residues. CDR3 sequence: CAISEVRGEQYF. The CDR3 DNA reads TGTGCCATCAGTGAGGTCCGGGGCGAGCAGTACTTC.

The V call is TRBV5-6, the J call TRBJ2-5; D might be TRBD1 (6 bases). The CDR3 length is 14 residues. The ends were cut back, 3 bases at V and 1 base at J, with 10 bases in the middle. The V gene's germline CDR1 is SGHDT and CDR2 YYEEEE. The CDR3: CASSWGRFQETQYF. CDR3 DNA sequence: TGTGCCAGCAGCTGGGGGCGGTTCCAAGAGACCCAGTACTTC.

This clone turned up a few times. The chain combines TRBV9 with TRBJ1-1; D is unresolved. Germline CDR1 is SGDLS and CDR2 is YYNGEE. Trimming stripped 0 bases from V and 1 base from J, with 10 bases between. The CDR3 sequence is 15 residues long. CDR3 bases: TGTGCCAGCAGCGTAGAGGGCAGAAAGAACACTGAAGCTTTCTTT. Protein: CASSVEGRKNTEAFF.

The CDR3 reads CASSYDGQGTGELFF. The DNA of the CDR3 is TGTGCCAGCAGTTACGACGGACAGGGGACCGGGGAGCTGTTTTTT. The chain has TRBV6-6 and TRBJ2-2, with 9 positions matching TRBD1. The CDR3 is made up of 15 amino acids. Unmatched junction bases numbered 3, after V lost 2 bases and J lost 5 bases. Germline-derived CDR1 and CDR2 are MNHNY and SVGAGI (reference sequence).

This clone was detected a few times. In DNA, the CDR3 is TGCGCCAGCAGCTTGGTGAGACCGAGCACAGATACGCAGTATTTT. Amino acid sequence: CASSLVRPSTDTQYF. V is TRBV5-1 and J is TRBJ2-3; D gene uncertain. The CDR3 spans 15 residues. The V end lost 0 bases, the J end lost 0 bases, and 8 bases lay between the germline ends. Per germline, CDR1 SGHRS and CDR2 YFSETQ.

This clone was detected only once. Other DNA sequences of this sample code for an identical CDR3. The chain combines TRBV7-2 with TRBJ1-5; 8 positions agree with TRBD1. Trimming cost V 4 bases and J 4 bases; bases outside gene matches: 6. CDR3 length: 15 residues. The germline CDR1 and CDR2 sequences are SGHTA and FQGNSA. The CDR3 coding sequence is TGTGCCAGCAGCTCCCAGGGGGCTGGTAATCAGCCCCAGCATTTT. Amino acid sequence: CASSSQGAGNQPQHF.

This clone was detected once. This sequence joins TRBV7-9 and TRBJ1-4; 11 bases line up with TRBD1. This CDR3 contains 16 residues. Germline trimming cut 10 bases from V and 6 bases from J; bases unmatched to any gene: 13. The germline CDR1 and CDR2 sequences are SEHNR and FQNEAQ (reference sequence). In DNA form, the CDR3 reads TGTGCCATTGATAGTCCCTGGGACAGGGGGTATGAAAAACTGTTTTTT. Translating gives CAIDSPWDRGYEKLFF.

This chain uses TRBV30 with TRBJ1-6, with D possibly TRBD1 on 5 matching bases. This CDR3 has 13 amino acids. Germline V lookup: CDR1 GTSNPN, CDR2 SVGIG (reference sequence). Trimming stripped 0 bases from V and 9 bases from J, with 9 bases between. CDR3 nucleotides: TGTGCCTGGAGTGTACCGGGGCTTTCACCCCTCCACTTT. Protein: CAWSVPGLSPLHF.

The rearrangement uses TRBV28 and TRBJ2-3; D possibly corresponds to TRBD2 (6 bases). The germline CDR1 and CDR2 sequences are MDHEN and SYDVKM. V dropped 5 bases and J dropped 3 bases, with 12 bases sitting between them. This CDR3 region has 14 residues. The CDR3 nucleotides read TGTGCCAGCAGTCAAGCCGGGGGAACAGATACGCAGTATTTT. Its translation: CASSQAGGTDTQYF.

The genes are TRBV19 and TRBJ1-2, with D uncertain. Deletions cut 9 bases from V and 5 bases from J, with 1 base between. The germline V gene encodes CDR1 LNHDA and CDR2 SQIVND (reference sequence). The CDR3 totals 8 residues. The CDR3: CARYGYTF. For the CDR3, the DNA is TGTGCCAGGTATGGCTACACCTTC.

Comment on this clone: Different DNA sequences within this sample yield the same CDR3. CDR3 residues: CASSQGGYEQYF. The CDR3 DNA reads as TGTGCCAGCAGCCAGGGTGGCTACGAGCAGTACTTC. The chain employs TRBV14 and TRBJ2-7; D unresolved. Trimming removed 3 bases from V and 3 bases from J, with 6 bases in between. The CDR3 has 12 residues. Germline V gene lookup returns CDR1 SGHDN and CDR2 FVKESK. Supplemented by reference TRBV14 and TRBJ2-7, the full variable domain reads EAGVTQFPSHSVIEKGQTVTLRCDPISGHDNLYWYRRVMGKEIKFLLHFVKESKQDESGMPNNRFLAERTGGTYSTLKVQPAELEDSGVYFCASSQGGYEQYFGPGTRLTVT.